This T cell receptor (beta chain) was captured in a study of technical replicates of blood from a few donors. TCRdb keeps only in-frame clones here, not all; method: immunoSEQ multiplex PCR. The sample shows roughly 79,000 clones, approximately 75% of them seen only once. This CDR3 is 13 amino acids long. V was shortened by 2 bases and J by 1 base, with 9 bases between the two germline ends. CDR1 is GTSNPN and CDR2 is SVGIG in the germline V gene (reference sequence). The sequenced material came from PBMCs. This sequence was found in a human donor in good health. Some clones in this sample may be carry-over from other donors' samples. The chain joins TRBV30 to TRBJ2-7; D might be TRBD2 (5 bases). CDR3 residues: CAWSIGESYEQYF. CDR3 sequence (DNA): TGTGCCTGGAGTATCGGGGAGTCCTACGAGCAGTACTTC. Together with reference TRBV30 and TRBJ2-7, the CDR3 gives the full variable domain: SQTIHQWPATLVQPVGSPLSLECTVEGTSNPNLYWYRQAAGRGLQLLFYSVGIGQISSEVPQNLSASRPQDRQFILSSKKLLLSDSGFYLCAWSIGESYEQYFGPGTRLTVT.